This entry is about one TCR beta chain. Its antigen is undetermined. The repertoire was sequenced with immunoSEQ multiplex PCR; TCRdb's copy has only in-frame clones and lacks some. This table has tens of thousands of clones, 90% appearing once. The entry originates in a study of PD-1 blockade in classical Hodgkin lymphoma. Study-level points and caveats: Exclusion was the outcome for patients who began nivolumab under 1 year after ASCT.

Time point meaning: cycle 4 day 1 (C4D1), after 5 to 7 weeks of nivolumab. Every patient relapsed after autologous stem cell transplantation, and brentuximab vedotin exposure varied. Complete response, partial response or progressive disease was recorded as best response. Material: peripheral blood mononuclear cells (PBMCs), obtained before the fourth cycle of nivolumab. This clonotype was obtained from a human donor with classical Hodgkin lymphoma.

The CDR3 sequence: CASSYSGFGTNNEQFF. CDR3 nucleotides: TGTGCCAGCAGTTACTCGGGGTTTGGGACCAACAATGAGCAGTTCTTC. This chain connects TRBV6-5 to TRBJ2-1; D could derive from TRBD1 or TRBD2 (5 bases each). Trimming took off 0 bases at V and 5 bases at J, with 14 bases between the two ends. Germline loops: CDR1 MNHEY, CDR2 SVGAGI. This CDR3 region has 16 residues.